This TCR beta chain was recovered during a study of blood T cell repertoires in COVID-19. Turning to the study itself: Acute and convalescent COVID-19 samples came from the United States, Italy and Spain. T cells, B-cell-depleted T cells, or PBMCs supplied cDNA or gDNA.

This CDR3 has 17 amino acids. Trimming removed 3 bases at V and 3 bases at J, with 18 bases between. CDR1 is LNHNV and CDR2 is YYDKDF in the germline V gene (reference sequence). Source study methods: Amplification of reference gene primers was used by the study to estimate nucleated cell counts. Libraries were prepared by immunoSEQ multiplex PCR; TCRdb keeps only in-frame clonotypes and omits some of them. V, J and clone size are taken as reported in that table, and D and trimming were inferred from the DNA itself. The table lists some 96,000 clones, roughly 90% of them singletons. The chain couples TRBV15 to TRBJ1-5, with D perhaps matching TRBD1 (6 bases). Sequenced input: peripheral blood. This clonotype originated in a middle-aged man with active COVID-19. CDR3 amino acids: CATSRGNRGGLNQPQHF. In DNA, the CDR3 is TGTGCCACCAGCAGGGGTAATAGGGGGGGTCTCAATCAGCCCCAGCATTTT.